A selection of T cell receptor beta chains follows, all from one sample in a study of T cells after yellow fever vaccination. Each CDR3 protein is one row after TCRdb ran MiXCR on the 5' RACE reads. This table has a few hundred thousand distinct CDR3 sequences, 3.5% to 4.5% appearing once. The sequenced sample was PBMCs, obtained 15 days after the yellow fever booster vaccination. The receptors were gathered from a man between 18 and 29 years old who received the YFV17D yellow fever vaccine. The CDR3 runs from the conserved cysteine through the conserved F or W. The D gene is left open where the match is weak. Rows may omit the clone size; those that give it use once, few, many or a size class.

cdr3_nt: TGTGCCAGCAGTTTGGGGGACGGGACTGAAGCTTTCTTT
cdr3_aa: CASSLGDGTEAFF
cdr3_length: 13
j_call: TRBJ1-1
clone_size: few
v_call: TRBV2
d_call: NA

cdr3_nt: TGTGCCAGCAGCCTCACAGGGGGCGGCCGGAGAGAGACCCAGTACTTC
cdr3_aa: CASSLTGGGRRETQYF
cdr3_length: 16
j_call: TRBJ2-5
clone_size: NA
v_call: TRBV12-3/TRBV12-4
d_call: TRBD1

cdr3_nt: TGTGCCAGCAGCTTAGAGGGTTGGGTGGGGTTTACTGAAGCTTTCTTT
cdr3_aa: CASSLEGWVGFTEAFF
cdr3_length: 16
j_call: TRBJ1-1
clone_size: NA
v_call: TRBV7-2
d_call: NA

cdr3_nt: TGTGCCAGCAGCGAACGGCGGGACGATCAGCCCCAGCATTTT
cdr3_aa: CASSERRDDQPQHF
cdr3_length: 14
j_call: TRBJ1-5
clone_size: few
v_call: TRBV6-2/TRBV6-3
d_call: NA

cdr3_nt: TGCAGTGCTAGCCTAGCGGGGGCCCGGTATTTT
cdr3_aa: CSASLAGARYF
cdr3_length: 11
j_call: TRBJ2-3
clone_size: many
v_call: TRBV20-1
d_call: TRBD2

cdr3_nt: TGCGCCAGCAGCTTATGGACTAGCGGGGCAGTCCCGTCTCATACGCAGTATTTT
cdr3_aa: CASSLWTSGAVPSHTQYF
cdr3_length: 18
j_call: TRBJ2-3
clone_size: NA
v_call: TRBV5-1
d_call: TRBD2

cdr3_nt: TGTGCCAGCAGGGGACAAGTGACAGATACGCAGTATTTT
cdr3_aa: CASRGQVTDTQYF
cdr3_length: 13
j_call: TRBJ2-3
clone_size: few
v_call: TRBV6-2/TRBV6-3
d_call: NA

cdr3_nt: TGTGCCAGCCGTTTTGGGCCGAACACTGAAGCTTTCTTT
cdr3_aa: CASRFGPNTEAFF
cdr3_length: 13
j_call: TRBJ1-1
clone_size: many
v_call: TRBV6-2/TRBV6-3
d_call: NA

cdr3_nt: TGTGCCAGCAGCTGGGGGGACAGGGACAATCAGCCCCAGCATTTT
cdr3_aa: CASSWGDRDNQPQHF
cdr3_length: 15
j_call: TRBJ1-5
clone_size: NA
v_call: TRBV7-2
d_call: TRBD1

cdr3_nt: TGTGCCAGCAGCCAAGTGGGAACTAACCAAGAGACCCAGTACTTC
cdr3_aa: CASSQVGTNQETQYF
cdr3_length: 15
j_call: TRBJ2-5
clone_size: few
v_call: TRBV4-2
d_call: NA

cdr3_nt: TGTGCCAGCAGTTACCTAGGACAGGGGGTTGAAAAACTGTTTTTT
cdr3_aa: CASSYLGQGVEKLFF
cdr3_length: 15
j_call: TRBJ1-4
clone_size: many
v_call: TRBV6-6
d_call: TRBD1

cdr3_nt: TGTGCCAGCAGTTACTCGACCAATATGAACACTGAAGCTTTCTTT
cdr3_aa: CASSYSTNMNTEAFF
cdr3_length: 15
j_call: TRBJ1-1
clone_size: many
v_call: TRBV6-6
d_call: NA

cdr3_nt: TGTGCCAGCAGACCACCGGGACGACCTTCTGAAGCTTTCTTT
cdr3_aa: CASRPPGRPSEAFF
cdr3_length: 14
j_call: TRBJ1-1
clone_size: many
v_call: TRBV7-9
d_call: NA

cdr3_nt: TGTGCCAGCGCCGGGACAGGCGGCACTGAAGCTTTCTTT
cdr3_aa: CASAGTGGTEAFF
cdr3_length: 13
j_call: TRBJ1-1
clone_size: many
v_call: TRBV5-4
d_call: TRBD1